Presented here are 24 T cell receptor beta chains from one specimen sequenced in a study of T cells in women clearing cervical HPV infection. Sequenced by immunoSEQ multiplex PCR; TCRdb stores in-frame clones only, minus some. In total, the table holds approximately 33,000 clones. The sample comprised blood buffy coat. The receptors come from a woman aged 18-69 years with a cervical HPV16 infection that either progressed to CIN3+ or cleared (not recorded which).

To note about this clone: The sequenced fragment ends 3 residues before the CDR3 boundary, so the rest is inferred from the germline J gene. The chain combines TRBV7-2 with TRBJ1-2; a weak D match, TRBD1 (5 bases). The CDR3 spans 15 residues. V was cut by 2 bases and J by 2 bases, with 12 bases left in between. CDR1 is SGHTA and CDR2 is FQGNSA in the germline V gene. The CDR3 sequence is CASSLSQGGNYGYTF. CDR3 bases read: TGTGCCAGCAGCTTAAGCCAGGGCGGCAACTATGGC.

Concerning this clone: Read sequence stops 3 residues before the CDR3 end, and the germline J gene provides the missing end. The chain employs TRBV20-1 and TRBJ2-1; a possible D gene is TRBD1 (6 bases). V lost 4 bases to trimming and J lost 7 bases, with 8 bases between them. CDR3 length equals 11 residues. Germline V gene lookup returns CDR1 DFQATT and CDR2 SNEGSKA (reference sequence). The CDR3: CSAMTGNEQFF. The sequenced CDR3 bases are TGCAGTGCTATGACAGGAAATGAG.

Details on this clone: The observed sequence ends 3 residues before the CDR3 terminus, with the missing tail filled in from the germline J gene. The chain couples TRBV5-1 to TRBJ1-3; maybe TRBD1 (5 bases). This CDR3 region has 15 residues. With 2 bases removed from V and 0 bases from J, the gap between germline ends came to 9 bases. CDR1 is SGHRS and CDR2 is YFSETQ in the germline V gene. This chain's CDR3 is CASSFSTASGNTIYF. The sequenced part of the CDR3 DNA is TGCGCCAGCAGCTTCTCGACAGCCTCTGGAAACACC.

Remarks on this clone: The read halts 3 residues ahead of the CDR3 end, with the missing end drawn from the germline J gene. The V call is TRBV5-1, the J call TRBJ2-5; D is uncertain. The V end was cut by 3 bases, the J end by 4 bases, with 19 bases between. The CDR3 contains 16 residues. Germline loops: CDR1 SGHRS, CDR2 YFSETQ. The CDR3 protein is CASSYHQIGLRETQYF. The part of the CDR3 DNA that was read is TGCGCCAGCAGCTACCACCAAATTGGGCTAAGAGAGACC.

The CDR3 loop reads CASSIAGVGYGYTF. Incomplete CDR3 DNA: TGTGCCAGTAGTATAGCGGGGGTTGGCTATGGC. The rearrangement links TRBV19 to TRBJ1-2, with D possibly being TRBD1 (5 bases). The CDR3 extends 3 residues past the end of the read, so its final part is completed from the germline J gene. The CDR3 runs to 14 residues. Germline loops: CDR1 LNHDA, CDR2 SQIVND (reference sequence). Trimming removed 1 base at V and 4 bases at J, with 10 bases between.

This clone is called medium-sized based on its frequency. With the read ending 3 residues before the CDR3 end, the germline J gene is used to fill in that end. The chain carries TRBV5-1 and TRBJ1-4, with 11 bases fitting TRBD1. Unmatched junction bases numbered 4, after V lost 5 bases and J lost 7 bases. CDR1 and CDR2 from the germline V gene are SGHRS and YFSETQ. This CDR3 spans 14 amino acids. The CDR3 here is CASRGQGASEKLFF. CDR3 DNA (partial): TGCGCCAGCAGAGGACAGGGGGCGAGTGAAAAA.

The CDR3 region is CASMFLSTDTQYF. The CDR3 DNA, read in part, is TGTGCCAGCATGTTCCTAAGCACAGATACG. The chain is built from TRBV2 and TRBJ2-3; D not resolved. With the read ending 3 residues before the CDR3 end, the germline J gene is used to fill in that end. Trimming shortened V by 7 bases and J by 0 bases, and 8 bases separated the two germline ends. Germline V gives CDR1 SNHLY, CDR2 FYNNEI. This CDR3 contains 13 residues.

Notes on this clone: Read sequence stops 3 residues before the CDR3 end, and the germline J gene provides the missing end. The chain recombines TRBV12-3 or TRBV12-4 with TRBJ2-4, with D unclear. The CDR3 sequence is 14 residues long. Deletions cut 5 bases from V and 1 base from J, with 9 bases between. The CDR3 is CASSLFPAKNIQYF. Incomplete CDR3 DNA: TGTGCCAGCAGTCTCTTCCCCGCCAAAAACATT.

Details on this clone: From the germline J gene comes the end of the CDR3, since the read stops 3 residues before it. Other DNA sequences in this sample translate to the same CDR3. This sequence joins TRBV18 and TRBJ2-3, with 8 bases fitting TRBD2. CDR1 is KGHSH and CDR2 is LQKENI in the germline V gene. This CDR3 is built from 17 residues. The sequenced part of the CDR3 DNA is TGTGCCAGCTCACCCCGGTGGCTAGCGGGCAGCTTCGAGACG. As protein: CASSPRWLAGSFET. The entire CDR3 reads CASSPRWLAGSFETQYF.

Comment on this clone: The read terminates 3 residues before the CDR3 end, so the remaining end is supplied by the germline J gene. The chain uses TRBV7-6 and TRBJ1-2, with TRBD1 identical over 8 bases. CDR1 is SGHVS and CDR2 is FNYEAQ in the germline V gene. CDR3 length: 15 residues. CDR3 sequence reads: CASRPRQGRLGGYTF. CDR3 DNA (partial): TGTGCCAGCAGACCTAGACAGGGGCGTTTGGGGGGC.

On this clone: The read stops 3 residues short of the end of the CDR3; the missing end is completed from the germline J gene. This rearrangement joins TRBV19 to TRBJ1-1; 9 nucleotides match TRBD1. The length of the CDR3 is 14 residues. The V gene's germline CDR1 is LNHDA and CDR2 SQIVND (reference sequence). V lost 6 bases, J lost 5 bases, and 7 bases stayed unmatched. CDR3 protein: CASSTRTGVTEAFF. CDR3 bases read: TGTGCCAGTAGCACGAGGACAGGGGTTACTGAA.

Comment on this clone: The read stops 3 residues short of the end of the CDR3; the missing end is completed from the germline J gene. The chain recombines TRBV6-2 or TRBV6-3 with TRBJ2-1; the match to TRBD2 covers 9 bases. V lost 6 bases to trimming and J lost 5 bases; unmatched junction nucleotides: 5. From germline, CDR1 is MNHEY and CDR2 SVGEGT. The CDR3 length is 14 residues. The CDR3: CASRPASGDNEQFF. The DNA read from the CDR3 is TGTGCCAGCAGACCAGCTAGCGGGGACAATGAG.

With regard to this clone: The read comes to an end 3 residues before the CDR3 does, leaving the germline J gene to fill in the end. This rearrangement joins TRBV7-9 to TRBJ2-3; 14 bases line up with TRBD2. Germline V gives CDR1 SEHNR, CDR2 FQNEAQ (reference sequence). The CDR3 runs 15 residues. CDR3 DNA (partial): TGTGCCAGCAGCAAGACTAGCGGGGGGGGCGAGACG. This sequence encodes CASSKTSGGGET. Given in full, the CDR3 is CASSKTSGGGETQYF. Supplemented by reference TRBV7-9 and TRBJ2-3, the full variable domain reads DTGVSQNPRHKITKRGQNVTFRCDPISEHNRLYWYRQTLGQGPEFLTYFQNEAQLEKSRLLSDRFSAERPKGSFSTLEIQRTEQGDSAMYLCASSKTSGGGETQYFGPGTRLTVL.

Points on this clone: The missing CDR3 end, 3 residues past where the read stops, is filled in from the germline J gene. The same CDR3 can be traced to other DNA sequences in this sample. The V and J genes are TRBV19 and TRBJ1-2, with a tentative D call TRBD1 (5 bases). V gave up 5 bases and J gave up 5 bases, with 12 bases separating them. CDR1 is LNHDA, CDR2 SQIVND, per germline (reference sequence). The CDR3 totals 13 residues. The sequenced CDR3 bases are TGTGCCAGTAGTGGGGGGACTCGGTATGGC. Its protein is CASSGGTRYG. The full-length CDR3 reads as CASSGGTRYGYTF.

About this clone itself: The read stops 3 residues short of the end of the CDR3; the missing end is completed from the germline J gene. The V gene is TRBV7-6, the J gene TRBJ2-3; 10 bases map to TRBD1. The CDR3 extends over 13 amino acids. Looked up from germline, CDR1 is SGHVS and CDR2 is FNYEAQ. CDR3 residues: CASSFSGTGAQYF. Partial CDR3 DNA: TGTGCCAGCAGCTTTTCCGGGACAGGGGCG. Together with reference TRBV7-6 and TRBJ2-3, the CDR3 gives the full variable domain: GAGVSQSPRYKVTKRGQDVALRCDPISGHVSLYWYRQALGQGPEFLTYFNYEAQQDKSGLPNDRFSAERPEGSISTLTIQRTEQRDSAMYRCASSFSGTGAQYFGPGTRLTVL.

Turning to this clone: Read coverage stops 3 residues before the CDR3 terminus; the germline J gene supplies the remainder. The V gene is TRBV5-6, the J gene TRBJ1-4; 10 positions agree with TRBD1. The CDR3 is 15 amino acids. Trimming took 4 bases from V and 10 from J; bases not matched to a gene: 10. Looked up from germline, CDR1 is SGHDT and CDR2 is YYEEEE. Partial CDR3 DNA: TGTGCCAGCAGCCCGGGAGGGACAGGGGTAGGAAAA. As protein: CASSPGGTGVGK. The CDR3 as a whole reads CASSPGGTGVGKLFF.

Note on this clone: Sequencing ends 3 residues short of the CDR3 end; the germline J gene provides the rest. The rearrangement links TRBV14 to TRBJ2-1, with 8 bases fitting TRBD2. CDR3 size: 16 residues. Germline V gene lookup returns CDR1 SGHDN and CDR2 FVKESK. V gave up 4 bases and J gave up 4 bases; unmatched junction bases: 9. This CDR3 is CASSLNIAGLYNEQFF. Incomplete CDR3 DNA: TGTGCCAGCAGCCTAAACATAGCGGGGCTTTACAATGAG.

For this clone: The observed sequence ends 3 residues before the CDR3 terminus, with the missing tail filled in from the germline J gene. The genes are TRBV12-3 or TRBV12-4 and TRBJ1-4; 7 positions match TRBD1. The V segment lost 3 bases and the J segment 7 bases; nucleotides outside the gene matches: 5. This CDR3 region has 14 residues. The part of the CDR3 DNA that was read is TGTGCCAGCAGTTTTCGACAGGGAGGTGAAAAA. Translation: CASSFRQGGEK. The CDR3 in its entirety is CASSFRQGGEKLFF.

Of note for this clone: The missing CDR3 end, 3 residues past where the read stops, is filled in from the germline J gene. This chain joins TRBV19 and TRBJ1-1, with 7 bases identical to TRBD1. Germline V gene data show CDR1 as LNHDA and CDR2 as SQIVND (reference sequence). This CDR3 spans 17 amino acids. The sequenced CDR3 bases are TGTGCCAGTAGTACCCACCGAACAGCGAGACAGGGTTTAGGA. Translated: CASSTHRTARQGLG. The whole CDR3 region reads CASSTHRTARQGLGAFF. Together with reference TRBV19 and TRBJ1-1, the CDR3 gives the full variable domain: DGGITQSPKYLFRKEGQNVTLSCEQNLNHDAMYWYRQDPGQGLRLIYYSQIVNDFQKGDIAEGYSVSREKKESFPLTVTSAQKNPTAFYLCASSTHRTARQGLGAFFGQGTRLTVV.

A note on this clone: The sequenced fragment ends 3 residues before the CDR3 boundary, so the rest is inferred from the germline J gene. The chain uses TRBV10-1 and TRBJ2-3; D is perhaps TRBD2 (5 bases). Germline CDR1 is WNHNN and CDR2 is SYGVQD (reference sequence). The CDR3 sequence is 13 residues long. Partial CDR3 DNA: TGCGCCAGCAGTGCGACTAAAAGGGAGACG. Residues: CASSATKRET. The full CDR3 reads CASSATKRETQYF.

As for this clone: The read comes to an end 3 residues before the CDR3 does, leaving the germline J gene to fill in the end. The rearrangement links TRBV24-1 to TRBJ2-3; no clear D. In germline, CDR1 is KGHDR, CDR2 SFDVKD. The V and J ends lost 4 bases and 0 bases respectively, with 10 bases between them. The CDR3 has 15 residues. The sequenced CDR3 bases are TGTGCCACCAGTGACCCCAAAATTAGCACAGATACG. It encodes CATSDPKISTDT. The full-length CDR3 reads as CATSDPKISTDTQYF.

Worth noting for this clone: The read gets to within 3 residues of the CDR3 end, and the germline J gene fills in the rest. The chain recombines TRBV5-1 with TRBJ2-7, with a tentative D call TRBD2 (7 bases). Between the trimmed V and J ends, which lost 4 bases and 6 bases, there was a span of 14 bases. The CDR3 runs to 13 residues. Germline V lookup: CDR1 SGHRS, CDR2 YFSETQ. CDR3 loop: CASSTSGEGEQYF. The sequenced part of the CDR3 DNA is TGCGCCAGCAGCACTTCAGGGGAGGGCGAG.

Remarks on this clone: From the germline J gene comes the end of the CDR3, since the read stops 3 residues before it. The gene calls are TRBV30 and TRBJ1-2; D remains ambiguous. V lost 0 bases and J lost 1, with 15 bases in between. CDR1 is GTSNPN, CDR2 SVGIG, per germline (reference sequence). The CDR3 has 16 residues. The covered CDR3 bases are TGTGCCTGGAGTGTATGGGCCGATAATCTTAACTATGGC. This codes for CAWSVWADNLNYG. The entire CDR3 is CAWSVWADNLNYGYTF.

Comments on this clone: Coverage ceases 3 residues before the CDR3 finishes, and the germline J gene fills in the end. V gene TRBV2 combines with J gene TRBJ2-2; TRBD1 matches at 9 bases. Per the germline V gene, CDR1 is SNHLY and CDR2 is FYNNEI. The CDR3 has 14 residues. This CDR3 is CATPSDRGAEKLFF. CDR3 DNA, as far as it was read: TGTGCCACCCCCTCGGACAGGGGAGCCGAAAAG.